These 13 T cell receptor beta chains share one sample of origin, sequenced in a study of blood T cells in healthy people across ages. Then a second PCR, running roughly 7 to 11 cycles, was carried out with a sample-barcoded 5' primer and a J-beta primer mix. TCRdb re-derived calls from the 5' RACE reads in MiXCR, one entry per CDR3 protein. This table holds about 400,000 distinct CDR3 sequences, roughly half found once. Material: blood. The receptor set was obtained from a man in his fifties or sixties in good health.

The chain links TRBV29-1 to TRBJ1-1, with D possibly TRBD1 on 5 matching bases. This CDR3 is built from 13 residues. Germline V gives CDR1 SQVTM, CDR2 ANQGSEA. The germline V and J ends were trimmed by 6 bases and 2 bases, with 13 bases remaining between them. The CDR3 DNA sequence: TGCAGCGTGGGACCGGGACTCAACACTGAAGCTTTCTTT. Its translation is CSVGPGLNTEAFF.

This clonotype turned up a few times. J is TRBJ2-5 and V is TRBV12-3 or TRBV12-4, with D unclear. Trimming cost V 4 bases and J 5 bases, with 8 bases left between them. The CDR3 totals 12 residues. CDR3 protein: CASSSVPETQYF. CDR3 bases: TGTGCCAGCAGTTCCGTACCGGAGACCCAGTACTTC.

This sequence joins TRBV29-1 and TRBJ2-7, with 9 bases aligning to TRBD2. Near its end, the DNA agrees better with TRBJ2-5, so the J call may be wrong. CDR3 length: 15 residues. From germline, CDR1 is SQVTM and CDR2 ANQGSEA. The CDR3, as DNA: TGCAGCGTTGAAGGGCGCGGGGGGGCTCTTGAGACCCAGTACTTC. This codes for CSVEGRGGALETQYF.

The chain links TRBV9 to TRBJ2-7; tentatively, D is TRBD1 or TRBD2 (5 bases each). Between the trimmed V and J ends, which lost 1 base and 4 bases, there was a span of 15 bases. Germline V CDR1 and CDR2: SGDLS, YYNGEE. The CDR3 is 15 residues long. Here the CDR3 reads CASSVHGTSAYEQYF. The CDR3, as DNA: TGTGCCAGCAGCGTACACGGGACGAGCGCTTACGAGCAGTACTTC.

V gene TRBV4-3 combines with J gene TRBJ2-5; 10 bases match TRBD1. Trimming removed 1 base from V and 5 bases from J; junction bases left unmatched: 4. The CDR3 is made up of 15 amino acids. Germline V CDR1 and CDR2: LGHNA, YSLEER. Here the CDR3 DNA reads TGCGCCAGCAGCCAAGCCCCGGACAGGGGGGAGACCCAGTACTTC. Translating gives CASSQAPDRGETQYF.

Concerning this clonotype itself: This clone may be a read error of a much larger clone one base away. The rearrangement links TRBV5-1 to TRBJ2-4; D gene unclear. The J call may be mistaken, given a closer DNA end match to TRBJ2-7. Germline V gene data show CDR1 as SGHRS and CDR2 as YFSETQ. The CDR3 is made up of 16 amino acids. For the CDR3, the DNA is TGCGCCAGCAGCTTGGAGGTCGGAGACCCGAACTACGAGCAGTACTTC. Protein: CASSLEVGDPNYEQYF.

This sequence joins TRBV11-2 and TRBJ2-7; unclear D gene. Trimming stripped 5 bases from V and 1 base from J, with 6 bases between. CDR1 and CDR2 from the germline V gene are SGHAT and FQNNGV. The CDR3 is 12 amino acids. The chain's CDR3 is CASSRVSYEQYF. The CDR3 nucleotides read TGTGCCAGCAGCCGCGTATCCTACGAGCAGTACTTC.

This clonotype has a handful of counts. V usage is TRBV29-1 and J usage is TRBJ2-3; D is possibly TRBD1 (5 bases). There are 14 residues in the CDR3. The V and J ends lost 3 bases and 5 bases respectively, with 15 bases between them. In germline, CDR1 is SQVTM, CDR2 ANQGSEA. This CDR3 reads CSVEGPPRQDTQYF. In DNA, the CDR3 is TGCAGCGTTGAGGGGCCTCCCCGGCAAGATACGCAGTATTTT.

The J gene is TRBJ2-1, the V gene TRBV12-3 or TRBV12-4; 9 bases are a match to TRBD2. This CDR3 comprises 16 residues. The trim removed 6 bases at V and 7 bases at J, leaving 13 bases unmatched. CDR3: CASSSKPSGIGNEQFF. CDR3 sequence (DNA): TGTGCCAGCAGCTCTAAACCTAGCGGGATAGGAAATGAGCAGTTCTTC.

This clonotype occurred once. In DNA form, the CDR3 reads TGTGCCAGCAGCACCCGGGCCTTTCGGACTGAAGCTTTCTTT. Protein: CASSTRAFRTEAFF. The V gene is TRBV11-2, the J gene TRBJ1-1; D gene ambiguous. This CDR3 is 14 amino acids long. CDR1 is SGHAT and CDR2 is FQNNGV in the germline V gene. V was pared by 5 bases and J by 5 bases, with 15 bases between.

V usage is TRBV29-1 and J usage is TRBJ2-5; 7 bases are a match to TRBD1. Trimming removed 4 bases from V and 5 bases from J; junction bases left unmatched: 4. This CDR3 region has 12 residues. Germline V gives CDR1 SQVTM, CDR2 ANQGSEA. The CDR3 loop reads CSVGPGGETQYF. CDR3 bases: TGCAGCGTTGGGCCAGGGGGTGAGACCCAGTACTTC.

The CDR3 DNA sequence: TGTGCCAGCAGTACTCACAGGGGCAATCAGCCCCAGCATTTT. This translates into CASSTHRGNQPQHF. The rearrangement uses TRBV28 and TRBJ1-5; maybe TRBD1 (6 bases). The CDR3 extends over 14 amino acids. V lost 5 bases to trimming and J lost 2 bases, with 10 bases between them. Germline V lookup: CDR1 MDHEN, CDR2 SYDVKM.

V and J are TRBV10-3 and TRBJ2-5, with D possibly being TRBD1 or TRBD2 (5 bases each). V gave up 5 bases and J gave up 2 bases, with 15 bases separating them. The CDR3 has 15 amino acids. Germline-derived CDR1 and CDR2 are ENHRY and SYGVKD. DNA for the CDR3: TGTGCCATCAGTTTTACCGAGGGGTGGCAAGAGACCCAGTACTTC. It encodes CAISFTEGWQETQYF.